This paragraph covers one TCR beta chain sequence. The antigen remains unidentified. This CDR3 has 13 residues. Trimming removed 0 bases from V and 8 bases from J, with 13 bases in between. CDR1 and CDR2 (germline): DFQATT, SNEGSKA (reference sequence). The sample belongs to a study of T cells in Graves' hyperthyroidism and ophthalmopathy. Points from the study as a whole: The authors' 13 V-J model separated ophthalmopathy from stable hyperthyroidism. The model's output predicted ophthalmopathy at a median of about 6.5 months prior to onset.

It was RNA transcripts that yielded the amplified TCR beta CDR3 regions. The primer set for the first-round RT-PCR of the TCR CDR3 was HTBI. MiXCR was run by TCRdb on the multiplex PCR reads, yielding one entry per CDR3 protein. The sample carries hundreds of thousands of distinct CDR3 sequences, 16% recorded once. Stable disease denoted Graves' hyperthyroidism without ophthalmopathy progression within 18 months. What was sequenced was blood. The sequence derives from a woman aged 18 to 35 with Graves' hyperthyroidism. The J gene is TRBJ1-2, the V gene TRBV20-1; weak D call: TRBD1 (5 bases). Here the CDR3 DNA reads TGCAGTGCTAGAGAGAACCAGGGTAGGGGCTACACCTTC. Amino acid sequence: CSARENQGRGYTF.